These 22 T cell receptor beta chains share one sample of origin, sequenced in a study of early stage breast cancer tumors. The method was immunoSEQ multiplex PCR; TCRdb's version includes in-frame clones alone and lacks a portion of them. The table includes tens of thousands of clones, about 78% detected once. Sequencing was done on a sample of blood. These receptor sequences come from a person aged 45 to 59 with breast cancer.

CDR3 in DNA: TGCGCCAGCAGCCTCCCCCAATCGACTAGCGGGGCATCGAACACCGGGGAGCTGTTTTTT. It yields the protein CASSLPQSTSGASNTGELFF. The J gene is TRBJ2-2, the V gene TRBV5-1; 11 positions match TRBD2. After removal of 4 bases from V and 0 bases from J, the junction contained 14 bases not matched to a gene. Germline values: CDR1 SGHRS, CDR2 YFSETQ. This CDR3 is built from 20 residues.

A few counts support this clone. Distinct nucleotide sequences in the sample also encode this CDR3. The rearrangement uses TRBV27 and TRBJ2-1; weak D call: TRBD2 (7 bases). V dropped 5 bases and J dropped 7 bases, with 12 bases sitting between them. The CDR3 loop spans 13 amino acids. CDR1 and CDR2 (germline): MNHEY, SMNVEV (reference sequence). CDR3 in amino acids: CASSPGGRNEQFF. CDR3 nucleotide sequence: TGTGCCAGCAGTCCGGGGGGCCGTAATGAGCAGTTCTTC.

Points on this clone: One end of the junction varies from germline; a read error may be responsible. The chain has TRBV7-7 and TRBJ2-5, with a tentative D call TRBD2 (6 bases). The CDR3 is 13 amino acids. Germline assignment: CDR1 SSHAT and CDR2 FNYEAQ (reference sequence). Written as DNA, the CDR3 is TGTGCTAGCAGCCCGGGACTCCAAGAGACCCAGTACTTC. It specifies CASSPGLQETQYF.

On this clone itself: The conserved phenylalanine or tryptophan is not found at the CDR3 terminus, so this likely reflects a read error. Because the CDR3's place on the DNA is in doubt, the DNA is left out and the CDR3 is given as listed by TCRdb. This chain connects TRBV20-1 to TRBJ1-2; TRBD1, the table's D call, was not compared with the DNA. Including both end residues, the CDR3 is 11 amino acids long. Per germline, CDR1 DFQATT and CDR2 SNEGSKA (reference sequence). The chain's CDR3 is CSARDPSGTLP.

This clone has more than one count but fewer than ten. The rearrangement uses TRBV5-1 and TRBJ1-4; TRBD1 matches 11 bases. After removal of 4 bases from V and 8 bases from J, the junction contained 7 bases not matched to a gene. This CDR3 has 15 residues. Germline V CDR1 and CDR2: SGHRS, YFSETQ. The chain's CDR3 is CASSDSGTGGEKLFF. CDR3 nucleotides: TGCGCCAGCAGCGATTCCGGGACAGGGGGAGAAAAACTGTTTTTT. The entire variable domain, with the rest obtained from reference TRBV5-1 and TRBJ1-4, is as follows: KAGVTQTPRYLIKTRGQQVTLSCSPISGHRSVSWYQQTPGQGLQFLFEYFSETQRNKGNFPGRFSGRQFSNSRSEMNVSTLELGDSALYLCASSDSGTGGEKLFFGSGTQLSVL.

The V and J genes are TRBV19 and TRBJ2-1, with 12 bases fitting TRBD2. CDR1 is LNHDA and CDR2 is SQIVND in the germline V gene (reference sequence). The CDR3 is 15 amino acids. The ends lost 7 bases at V and 4 bases at J; junction bases unmatched: 5. CDR3 sequence: CASKGTSGRYNEQFF. DNA of the CDR3: TGTGCCAGTAAAGGGACTAGCGGGCGTTACAATGAGCAGTTCTTC.

This chain links TRBV25-1 with TRBJ2-7, with 9 bases identical to TRBD1. J lost 2 bases, V lost 4 bases, and 9 bases had no gene match. Per germline, CDR1 MGHDK and CDR2 SYGVNS. This CDR3 contains 16 residues. In nucleotides, the CDR3 is TGTGCCAGCAGTGGCTCCCTGGGGACAGGGACCTACGAGCAGTACTTC. Encoded protein: CASSGSLGTGTYEQYF.

This chain joins TRBV6-1 and TRBJ2-7, with 7 bases lining up with TRBD1. CDR1 and CDR2 from the germline V gene are MNHNS and SASEGT. The CDR3 has 14 residues. J was trimmed by 3 bases and V by 4 bases; bases with no gene match: 6. The CDR3 loop is CASSARGSHYEQYF. The CDR3 region has the DNA TGTGCCAGCAGTGCCAGGGGGTCCCACTACGAGCAGTACTTC.

The chain has TRBV7-8 and TRBJ1-3, with a possible D match to TRBD1 (6 bases). There are 15 residues in the CDR3. Germline CDR1 reads SGHVS; CDR2 reads FQNEAQ. V gave up 2 bases and J gave up 2 bases, with 10 bases separating them. Here the CDR3 DNA reads TGTGCCAGCAGCTTAAGGGGGTTCCCTGGAAACACCATATATTTT. Encoded protein: CASSLRGFPGNTIYF.

The chain combines TRBV29-1 with TRBJ2-7, with 7 bases that match TRBD1. Germline V lookup: CDR1 SQVTM, CDR2 ANQGSEA. J lost 3 bases, V lost 3 bases, and 2 bases had no gene match. The CDR3 consists of 12 residues. The CDR3 sequence: CSVETGSYEQYF. The CDR3 DNA reads TGCAGCGTTGAGACAGGGAGCTACGAGCAGTACTTC.

The genes are TRBV7-2 and TRBJ1-1; 7 bases align to TRBD1. The CDR3 extends over 14 amino acids. The ends lost 1 base at V and 5 bases at J; junction bases unmatched: 4. CDR1 and CDR2 from the germline V gene are SGHTA and FQGNSA. The CDR3 protein is CASSLVQGVTEAFF. DNA for the CDR3: TGTGCCAGCAGCTTAGTCCAGGGGGTGACTGAAGCTTTCTTT.

This chain uses TRBV5-1 with TRBJ2-4, with 8 bases aligning to TRBD1. CDR1 and CDR2 from the germline V gene are SGHRS and YFSETQ. Trimming at V came to 0 bases and at J to 0 bases, leaving 8 bases not matched to a gene. The CDR3 is made up of 18 amino acids. The CDR3 DNA sequence: TGCGCCAGCAGCTTGGGGGTGGGGACAGGCCGAGCCAAAAACATTCAGTACTTC. Its translation: CASSLGVGTGRAKNIQYF.

The V gene is TRBV29-1, the J gene TRBJ2-3, with 9 bases lining up with TRBD2. Germline values: CDR1 SQVTM, CDR2 ANQGSEA. Trimming took 7 bases from V and 3 from J; bases not matched to a gene: 8. The CDR3 runs to 14 residues. The CDR3 reads CSAYRGGATDTQYF. CDR3 DNA sequence: TGCAGCGCCTATCGCGGGGGGGCGACAGATACGCAGTATTTT.

The chain uses TRBV5-1 and TRBJ2-5; possible D gene TRBD2, 5 bases. The CDR3 length is 14 residues. V was clipped by 3 bases and J by 2 bases, with 11 bases between them. Germline loops: CDR1 SGHRS, CDR2 YFSETQ. This chain's CDR3 is CASSWASNQETQYF. The CDR3 DNA reads as TGCGCCAGCAGCTGGGCTAGCAATCAAGAGACCCAGTACTTC.

The sample holds one count of this clone. DNA for the CDR3: TGTGCCAGCAGGGACTCCGGGCTCAATGAGCAGTTCTTC. Its translation: CASRDSGLNEQFF. The rearrangement uses TRBV14 and TRBJ2-1; TRBD2 is a possible D gene (5 bases). V shed 6 bases and J shed 6 bases, with 12 bases lying between them. This CDR3 contains 13 residues. Germline V gene sequence: CDR1 SGHDN, CDR2 FVKESK. The variable domain in full, with the rest retrieved from reference TRBV14 and TRBJ2-1, is EAGVTQFPSHSVIEKGQTVTLRCDPISGHDNLYWYRRVMGKEIKFLLHFVKESKQDESGMPNNRFLAERTGGTYSTLKVQPAELEDSGVYFCASRDSGLNEQFFGPGTRLTVL.

This clone was detected only once. The chain has TRBV5-1 and TRBJ1-1, with TRBD1 matching over 7 bases. The CDR3 has 14 residues. V shed 0 bases and J 5 bases; nucleotides not matched to a gene: 4. Germline V lookup: CDR1 SGHRS, CDR2 YFSETQ. The CDR3 loop is CASSLDRGGTEAFF. The CDR3 coding sequence is TGCGCCAGCAGCTTGGACAGGGGTGGGACTGAAGCTTTCTTT.

This clone came up a few times. V gene TRBV19 combines with J gene TRBJ1-4; a possible D gene is TRBD1 (5 bases). The CDR3 is 14 amino acids. The ends were cut back, 5 bases at V and 5 bases at J, with 12 bases in the middle. CDR1 LNHDA and CDR2 SQIVND come from the germline V gene (reference sequence). The CDR3 coding sequence is TGTGCCAGTAGTCTCCAGGGTATGAATGAAAAACTGTTTTTT. This sequence encodes CASSLQGMNEKLFF.

V gene TRBV4-1 combines with J gene TRBJ2-7, with 9 bases fitting TRBD2. V dropped 1 base and J dropped 2; count of bases not matched to a gene: 3. This CDR3 has 15 amino acids. Germline CDR1 and CDR2: MGHRA and YSYEKL. The CDR3 region is CASSQVGGRAYEQYF. The CDR3 DNA follows: TGCGCCAGCAGCCAAGTCGGCGGGAGGGCCTACGAGCAGTACTTC.

The V call is TRBV2, the J call TRBJ1-3; weak D call: TRBD1 (6 bases). The germline V and J ends were trimmed by 8 bases and 0 bases, with 17 bases remaining between them. The CDR3 has 16 amino acids. Germline values: CDR1 SNHLY, CDR2 FYNNEI. CDR3 in DNA: TGTGCCAGCCTAGGGGGGGGGACCAGCTCTGGAAACACCATATATTTT. Translation: CASLGGGTSSGNTIYF.

The V call is TRBV9, the J call TRBJ1-4, with D hard to call. CDR1 SGDLS and CDR2 YYNGEE come from the germline V gene. This CDR3 is 17 amino acids long. V lost 0 bases to trimming and J lost 3 bases, with 15 bases between them. CDR3 coding DNA: TGTGCCAGCAGCGTAGGTATCAGCGGTGCGGCTAATGAAAAACTGTTTTTT. It translates to CASSVGISGAANEKLFF.

The chain has TRBV6-4 and TRBJ2-3, with 9 bases identical to TRBD2. CDR1 MRHNA and CDR2 SNTAGT come from the germline V gene. Germline trimming cut 5 bases from V and 0 bases from J; bases unmatched to any gene: 6. The CDR3 runs to 16 residues. The DNA of the CDR3 is TGTGCCAGCAGTCCATTAGCGGGGGATAGCACAGATACGCAGTATTTT. Amino acids: CASSPLAGDSTDTQYF.

CDR3 sequence: CASSLEGRAGGGTDTQYF. The CDR3 DNA is TGTGCCAGCAGCTTAGAAGGTCGGGCGGGCGGCGGCACAGATACGCAGTATTTT. The rearrangement joins TRBV7-3 to TRBJ2-3; D possibly corresponds to TRBD2 (5 bases). Germline CDR1 SGHTA, CDR2 FQGTGA. V lost 2 bases and J 1 base, leaving 19 bases between the germline ends. This CDR3 spans 18 amino acids.